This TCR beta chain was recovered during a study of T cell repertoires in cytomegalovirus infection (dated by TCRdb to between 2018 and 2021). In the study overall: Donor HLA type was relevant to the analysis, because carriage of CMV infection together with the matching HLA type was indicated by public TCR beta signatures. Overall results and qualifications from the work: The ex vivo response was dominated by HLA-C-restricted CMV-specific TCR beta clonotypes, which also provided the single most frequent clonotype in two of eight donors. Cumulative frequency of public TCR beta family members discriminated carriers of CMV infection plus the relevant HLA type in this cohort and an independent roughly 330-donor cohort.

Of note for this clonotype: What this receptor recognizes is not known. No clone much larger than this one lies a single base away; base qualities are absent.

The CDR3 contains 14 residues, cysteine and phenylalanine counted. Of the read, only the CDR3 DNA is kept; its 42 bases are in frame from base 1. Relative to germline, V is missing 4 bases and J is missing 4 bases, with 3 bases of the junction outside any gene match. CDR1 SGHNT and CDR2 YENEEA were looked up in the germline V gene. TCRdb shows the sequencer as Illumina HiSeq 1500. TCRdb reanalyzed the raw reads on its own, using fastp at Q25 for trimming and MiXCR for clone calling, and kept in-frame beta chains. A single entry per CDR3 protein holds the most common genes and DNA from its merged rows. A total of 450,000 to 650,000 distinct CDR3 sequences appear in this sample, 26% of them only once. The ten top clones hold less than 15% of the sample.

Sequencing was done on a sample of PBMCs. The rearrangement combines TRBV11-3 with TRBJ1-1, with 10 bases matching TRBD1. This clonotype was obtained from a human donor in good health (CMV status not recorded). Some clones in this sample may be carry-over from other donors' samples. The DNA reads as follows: TGTGCCAGCAGCTCGGACAGGGGGGGCACTGAAGCTTTCTTT. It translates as CASSSDRGGTEAFF.